The present entry profiles one T cell receptor beta chain with its context. V lost 1 base and J lost 6, with 7 bases in between. CDR1 and CDR2 from the germline V gene are SEHNR and FQNEAQ (reference sequence). This CDR3 spans 13 amino acids. This sample was included in a study of blood T cell repertoires in COVID-19. Repertoires were generated with immunoSEQ multiplex PCR, while TCRdb's copy carries only in-frame clones and drops some. This table holds 310,000 or so clones, about 83% found once. Which cohort a participant joined came from the clinical history participants gave. The chain employs TRBV7-9 and TRBJ2-1; D ambiguous. The sequencing input was PBMCs or T cells enriched from blood (not recorded which). This sequence was found in a woman aged 40 to 50 who had recovered from COVID-19. CDR3 nucleotides: TGTGCCAGCAGCTTAGGACATGGCAATGAGCAGTTCTTC. Residues: CASSLGHGNEQFF.